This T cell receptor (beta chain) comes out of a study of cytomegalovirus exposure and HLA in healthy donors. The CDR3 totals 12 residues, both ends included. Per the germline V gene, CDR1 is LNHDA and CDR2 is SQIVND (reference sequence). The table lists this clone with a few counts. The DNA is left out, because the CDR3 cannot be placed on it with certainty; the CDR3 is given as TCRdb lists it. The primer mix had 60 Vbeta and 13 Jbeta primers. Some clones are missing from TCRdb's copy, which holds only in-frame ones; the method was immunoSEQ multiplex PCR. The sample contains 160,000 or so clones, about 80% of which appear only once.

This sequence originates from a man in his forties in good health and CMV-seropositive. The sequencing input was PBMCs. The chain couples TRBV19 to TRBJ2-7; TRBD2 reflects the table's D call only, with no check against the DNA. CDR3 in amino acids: CASSSGFHEQYF.